The clone carrying this T cell receptor beta chain has just a few counts. Antigen: not known. The sample is drawn from a study of graft-versus-host responses after intestinal transplantation. Study summary: The whole recipient group had anti-thymocyte globulin induction followed by tacrolimus and steroids for about three years.

The repertoire was sequenced with immunoSEQ multiplex PCR; TCRdb's copy has only in-frame clones and lacks some. The sample has some 48,000 clones, roughly 95% seen once. In germline, CDR1 is MNHNS, CDR2 SASEGT. This CDR3 is built from 11 residues. Between the trimmed V and J ends, which lost 3 bases and 7 bases, there was a span of 6 bases. This sequence originates from a human donor who was the organ donor for an intestinal transplant. The chain carries TRBV6-1 and TRBJ1-1; D uncertain. The source material was unstimulated CD8+ T cells sorted from spleen or lymph node cells, sampled before transplant. The CDR3 region has the DNA TGTGCCAGCAGTGAGGCAGGTGAAGCTTTCTTT. This translates into CASSEAGEAFF.